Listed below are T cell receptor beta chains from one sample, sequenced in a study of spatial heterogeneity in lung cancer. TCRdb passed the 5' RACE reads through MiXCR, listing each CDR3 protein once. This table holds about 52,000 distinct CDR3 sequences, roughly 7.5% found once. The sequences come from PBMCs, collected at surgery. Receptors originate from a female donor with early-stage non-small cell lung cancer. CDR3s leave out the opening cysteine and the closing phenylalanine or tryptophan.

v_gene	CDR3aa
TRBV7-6	ASSSSPGPLIGELF
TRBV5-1	ASSPGPNSGYT
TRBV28	ASTRTVNQPQH
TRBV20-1	SARLAGFLYNEQF
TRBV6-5	ASSFYSGGAYNEQF
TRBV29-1	SVRGASYEQY
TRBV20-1	SASLIRDSRGGKLF
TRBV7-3	ATSGQGENEQF
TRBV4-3	ASSQSRDRPGANVLT
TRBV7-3	ASSFSGSDTDTQY
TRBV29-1	SVDGESSYNEQF
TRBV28	ASSLTGLEQGINGYT
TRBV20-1	SARSWTSTDTQY
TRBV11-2	ASSLQVANEKLF
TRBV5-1	ASSVRDTSSYEQY
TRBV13	ASSSLPGGGTEAF
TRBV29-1	SVEPWTGTGYT
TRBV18	ASSASGTGDQPQH
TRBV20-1	SAKRVSWGNEQF
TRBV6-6	ASSEDNTGELF
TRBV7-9	ASSLAGGATEAF
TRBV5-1	ASSLDGRNTEAF
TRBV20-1	SASTMRGGLAKNIQY
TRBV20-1	SANSGGAYEQY
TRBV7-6	ASSQTSLQTDEQY
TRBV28	ASSLSGDRLGNTIY
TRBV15	ATSRERGPEQF
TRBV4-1	ASSRSGAGTQY
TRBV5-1	ASSWTDGGSYNEQF
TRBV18	ASSLGTSNTGELF
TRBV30	AWRKQGAETQY
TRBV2	ASSENRGAQETQY
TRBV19	ASGRGASSYNEQF
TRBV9	ASSDDRASQETQY
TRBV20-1	SARDLRGRTEAF
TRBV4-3	ASSQDDGNYEQY
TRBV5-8	ASSFESTKNIQY
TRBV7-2	ASSGRTSGGSEQY